This T cell receptor (beta chain) came from a study of post-analysis software for immune sequencing data. Background on the study: The courses of disease that were included comprised relapsing-remitting, secondary progressive and progressive-relapsing multiple sclerosis.

TCR beta libraries were prepared from cDNA with unique molecular identifiers. Via MiXCR, TCRdb re-called the PCR reads, giving one row per CDR3 protein. Of about 800,000 distinct CDR3 sequences in the sample, about 27% were seen once. CDR1 and CDR2 from the germline V gene are DFQATT and SNEGSKA (reference sequence). The CDR3 covers 13 residues. Notes on the study in general: By F measure, strong co-clustering occurred among samples prepared in the same batch. Controls had lower frequencies than patients of roughly five TRBV segments, which included TRBV5-6, TRBV5-1 and TRBV20-1. People with multiple sclerosis had a significantly lower normalized Chao1 diversity than controls did.

This clonotype has a single count. Antigen: not known. The sequence was collected from a girl aged 5-17 years with multiple sclerosis. Sequencing was done on a sample of blood. The V call is TRBV20-1, the J call TRBJ2-7; TRBD1 or TRBD2 may be the D gene (6 bases each). The J call is doubtful: the DNA matches TRBJ2-4 better. The CDR3 sequence: CSAKEGGKNIQYF. CDR3 bases: TGCAGTGCCAAAGAGGGGGGAAAAAACATTCAGTACTTC.